One and the same sample provided the 2 T cell receptor beta chains below, sequenced in a study of regulatory T cells in long-lasting Graves disease. Time point given: persistent/refractory GD, antithyroid drugs over 5 years with positive TRAb. RNA isolated from PBMCs was used to make the TCR library. Relying on iRepertoire HTBI primers and Arm-PCR of CDR3 regions, the team built TCR beta libraries. TCRdb fed the multiplex PCR reads into MiXCR, producing one record per CDR3 protein. The table includes more than 300,000 distinct CDR3 sequences, 23% detected once. The specimen was peripheral blood mononuclear cells (PBMCs), collected when the disease was refractory, from a patient treated with antithyroid drugs. All receptors derive from a woman aged 40 to 55 with Graves disease.

The genes are TRBV9 and TRBJ1-4; D possibly corresponds to TRBD1 (6 bases). Deletions cut 0 bases from V and 7 bases from J, with 19 bases between. The CDR3 spans 17 residues. The germline V gene encodes CDR1 SGDLS and CDR2 YYNGEE. The DNA for the CDR3 is TGTGCCAGCAGCGTAGATATAACGAGGGGGAAGGGTGAAAAACTGTTTTTT. Its protein is CASSVDITRGKGEKLFF.

This clonotype was observed at least ten times. The CDR3 reads CASSKYEQYF. CDR3 sequence (DNA): TGTGCCAGCAGTAAATACGAGCAGTACTTC. J is TRBJ2-7 and V is TRBV2; D call uncertain. This CDR3 is built from 10 residues. V lost 5 bases to trimming and J lost 4 bases, with 3 bases between them. Per germline, CDR1 SNHLY and CDR2 FYNNEI.